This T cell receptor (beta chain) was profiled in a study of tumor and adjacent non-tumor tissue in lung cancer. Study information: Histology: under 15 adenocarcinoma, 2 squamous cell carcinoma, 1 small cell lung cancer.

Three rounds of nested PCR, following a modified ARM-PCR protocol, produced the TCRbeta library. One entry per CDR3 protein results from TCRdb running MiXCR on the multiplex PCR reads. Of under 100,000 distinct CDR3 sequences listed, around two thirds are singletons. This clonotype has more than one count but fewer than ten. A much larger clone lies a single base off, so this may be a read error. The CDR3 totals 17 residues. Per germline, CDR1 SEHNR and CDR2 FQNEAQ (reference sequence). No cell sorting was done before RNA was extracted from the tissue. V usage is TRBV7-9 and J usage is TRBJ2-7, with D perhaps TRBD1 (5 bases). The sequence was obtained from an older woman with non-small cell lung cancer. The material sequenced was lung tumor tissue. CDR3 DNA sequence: TGTACCAGCAGCTTCTGGTCTGCTTCAGGGTTTTCCTACGAGCAGTACTTC. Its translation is CTSSFWSASGFSYEQYF.